The 17 T cell receptor beta chains listed next were all sequenced from one sample in a study of metastatic and nonmetastatic thyroid tumors. Among the patients, none had received any treatment before thyroid surgery. TCRdb reassembled clones from the PCR reads with MiXCR. The repertoire has tens of thousands of clones, approximately 22% of them found once; the top ten carry roughly 4%. The sequenced sample consisted of blood. The receptors were gathered from a female donor with papillary thyroid cancer or a benign thyroid nodule (not recorded which). Some clones in this sample may be carry-over from other donors' samples.

This clone came up many times. The sample carries other DNA sequences with the same CDR3. The rearrangement uses TRBV27 and TRBJ2-7; TRBD2 matches 7 bases. Germline values: CDR1 MNHEY, CDR2 SMNVEV (reference sequence). J lost 4 bases, V lost 0 bases, and 0 bases had no gene match. This CDR3 is built from 13 residues. The CDR3 reads CASSLSGRYEQYF. DNA of the CDR3: TGTGCCAGCAGTTTATCCGGGAGGTACGAGCAGTACTTC.

There are many counts of this clone. Other DNA sequences within the sample encode an identical CDR3. This chain's CDR3 is CASRTGVSSPLHF. The CDR3 DNA reads TGTGCCAGCAGAACAGGGGTCAGTTCACCCCTCCACTTT. The rearrangement links TRBV6-1 to TRBJ1-6, with 7 bases aligning to TRBD1. The CDR3 is made up of 13 amino acids. Trimming cost V 6 bases and J 9 bases; bases outside gene matches: 5. Germline CDR1 MNHNS, CDR2 SASEGT.

The table lists this clone with a few counts. At one end, the junction sequence differs from germline, possibly due to a read error. This rearrangement joins TRBV2 to TRBJ1-2, with 8 bases lining up with TRBD1. The V gene's germline CDR1 is SNHLY and CDR2 FYNNEI. This CDR3 region has 12 residues. For the CDR3, the DNA is TGTGCCAGCAGTCGACAGGGGATCTGCTACGCCTTC. Translated, it gives CASSRQGICYAF.

This clone was seen ten or more times. The chain uses TRBV10-3 and TRBJ1-3; D remains unclear. The germline V gene has CDR1 ENHRY and CDR2 SYGVKD. Trimming cost V 0 bases and J 5 bases, with 8 bases left between them. The length of the CDR3 is 14 residues. CDR3 amino acids: CAISESTSRNTIYF. For the CDR3, the DNA is TGTGCCATCAGTGAGTCGACGAGCCGAAACACCATATATTTT.

This clone came up many times. V usage is TRBV28 and J usage is TRBJ1-3, with a possible D match to TRBD1 (6 bases). The CDR3 runs to 16 residues. Germline CDR1 reads MDHEN; CDR2 reads SYDVKM. V lost 3 bases, J lost 0 bases, and 12 bases lay in between. The CDR3 bases are TGTGCCAGCAGTTTGAAAAGACAGGTCTCTGGAAACACCATATATTTT. As protein: CASSLKRQVSGNTIYF. The full variable domain, in which reference TRBV28 and TRBJ1-3 provide the parts outside the CDR3, is DVKVTQSSRYLVKRTGEKVFLECVQDMDHENMFWYRQDPGLGLRLIYFSYDVKMKEKGDIPEGYSVSREKKERFSLILESASTNQTSMYLCASSLKRQVSGNTIYFGEGSWLTVV.

The genes are TRBV28 and TRBJ2-7; 7 positions match TRBD2. The CDR3 covers 16 residues. Unmatched junction bases numbered 9, after V lost 2 bases and J lost 2 bases. Germline V gene data show CDR1 as MDHEN and CDR2 as SYDVKM. CDR3 coding DNA: TGTGCCAGCAGTTTAGCGTGGGCTAGCGGAACCTACGAGCAGTACTTC. Its translation: CASSLAWASGTYEQYF.

This clone was recorded at least ten times. V and J are TRBV4-1 and TRBJ1-2, with D possibly matching TRBD1 (6 bases). Germline V gives CDR1 MGHRA, CDR2 YSYEKL. The V end was cut by 4 bases, the J end by 8 bases, with 14 bases between. This CDR3 spans 13 amino acids. The CDR3 spells CASSPRGLGGYTF. DNA of the CDR3: TGCGCCAGCAGCCCCAGGGGATTGGGGGGCTACACCTTC.

Comments on this clone: A much larger clone differs from this one at a single base, so this may be a read error. Other DNA sequences in the same sample also yield this CDR3. This chain joins TRBV19 and TRBJ1-4; D is perhaps TRBD1 (6 bases). The germline V gene has CDR1 LNHDA and CDR2 SQIVND (reference sequence). The CDR3 consists of 15 residues. In DNA, the CDR3 is TGCGCCAGTAGTCCAAGGACAGCAATCAATGAAAAACTGTTTTTT. It codes for CASSPRTAINEKLFF.

The chain combines TRBV30 with TRBJ2-7; D ambiguous. V lost 1 base, J lost 4 bases, and 8 bases lay in between. Germline CDR1 GTSNPN, CDR2 SVGIG (reference sequence). This CDR3 region has 12 residues. CDR3 in DNA: TGTGCCTGGAGTGATCCTAGGTACGAGCAGTACTTC. This translates into CAWSDPRYEQYF.

This clone occurred many times. V is TRBV5-1 and J is TRBJ2-1; the match to TRBD2 covers 12 bases. After removal of 3 bases from V and 4 bases from J, the junction contained 2 bases not matched to a gene. The length of the CDR3 is 15 residues. The germline CDR1 and CDR2 sequences are SGHRS and YFSETQ. The chain's CDR3 is CASSWTSGNYNEQFF. CDR3 bases: TGCGCCAGCAGCTGGACTAGCGGGAATTACAATGAGCAGTTCTTC.

This clone is labeled large (0.1 to 1%). The gene calls are TRBV9 and TRBJ2-3, with 9 bases that match TRBD1. After removal of 4 bases from V and 8 bases from J, the junction contained 11 bases not matched to a gene. The germline CDR1 and CDR2 sequences are SGDLS and YYNGEE. The CDR3 consists of 15 residues. CDR3 amino acids: CASSSSGTGFPTQYF. The CDR3 region has the DNA TGTGCCAGCAGCTCCTCCGGGACAGGGTTTCCTACGCAGTATTTT.

This clone occurred a few times. This sequence joins TRBV28 and TRBJ2-1; 7 bases match TRBD1. Germline V gene lookup returns CDR1 MDHEN and CDR2 SYDVKM. The CDR3 has 14 amino acids. The ends lost 6 bases at V and 4 bases at J; junction bases unmatched: 6. The CDR3 sequence is CASRTGVGYNEQFF. In nucleotides, the CDR3 is TGTGCCAGCAGAACAGGGGTAGGTTACAATGAGCAGTTCTTC.

This clone was counted at least ten times. The V call is TRBV15, the J call TRBJ1-4; tentative D call: TRBD1 (5 bases). Between the trimmed V and J ends, which lost 1 base and 8 bases, there was a span of 11 bases. The V gene's germline CDR1 is LNHNV and CDR2 YYDKDF (reference sequence). This CDR3 has 14 amino acids. The CDR3, as DNA: TGTGCCACCAGCAGAGTACAGGTTTGGGAAAAACTGTTTTTT. This gives the protein CATSRVQVWEKLFF.

This clone occurred many times. The V and J genes are TRBV6-6 and TRBJ1-1, with a weak D call TRBD1 (5 bases). In germline, CDR1 is MNHNY, CDR2 SVGAGI (reference sequence). V lost 0 bases and J 1 base, leaving 9 bases between the germline ends. The CDR3 length is 15 residues. The CDR3, as DNA: TGTGCCAGCAGTTACTCGAGAGGGGCGAACACTGAAGCTTTCTTT. Translated, it gives CASSYSRGANTEAFF.

This clone was detected many times. The chain uses TRBV12-3 or TRBV12-4 and TRBJ1-4, with D maybe TRBD1 (5 bases). The germline V and J ends were trimmed by 6 bases and 7 bases, with 9 bases remaining between them. The length of the CDR3 is 12 residues. Here the CDR3 reads CASSTDIEKLFF. CDR3 nucleotide sequence: TGTGCCAGCAGCACGGACATTGAAAAACTGTTTTTT.

The table lists this clone with many counts. In nucleotides, the CDR3 is TGTGCCACCAGCAGAGACGGGAGGCCGGCGGGCGAGCAGTACTTC. This gives the protein CATSRDGRPAGEQYF. V is TRBV15 and J is TRBJ2-7, with 7 nucleotides matching TRBD2. V lost 0 bases, J lost 6 bases, and 8 bases stayed unmatched. Looked up from germline, CDR1 is LNHNV and CDR2 is YYDKDF (reference sequence). The CDR3 extends over 15 amino acids. The whole variable domain, filled in from reference TRBV15 and TRBJ2-7, reads DAMVIQNPRYQVTQFGKPVTLSCSQTLNHNVMYWYQQKSSQAPKLLFHYYDKDFNNEADTPDNFQSRRPNTSFCFLDIRSPGLGDTAMYLCATSRDGRPAGEQYFGPGTRLTVT.

Note on this clone: Different DNA sequences within this sample yield the same CDR3. The rearrangement uses TRBV20-1 and TRBJ2-7; D is perhaps TRBD1 (6 bases). The CDR3 loop spans 17 amino acids. Germline V gene sequence: CDR1 DFQATT, CDR2 SNEGSKA (reference sequence). Trimming cost V 6 bases and J 2 bases, with 26 bases left between them. The CDR3 reads CSATLQGARAEPYEQYF. DNA for the CDR3: TGCAGTGCAACCCTACAGGGTGCACGTGCGGAACCCTACGAGCAGTACTTC.